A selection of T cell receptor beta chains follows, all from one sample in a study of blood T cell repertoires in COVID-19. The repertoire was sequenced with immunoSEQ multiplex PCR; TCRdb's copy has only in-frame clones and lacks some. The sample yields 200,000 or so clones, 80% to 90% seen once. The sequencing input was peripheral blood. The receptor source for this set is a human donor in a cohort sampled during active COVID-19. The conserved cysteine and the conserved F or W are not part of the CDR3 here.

ASSQGTNQETQY TRBJ2-5 TRBV4-1
ASTLSAEGGVVYGYT TRBJ1-2 TRBV5-6
ASSEGGGFYNEQF TRBJ2-1 TRBV10-1
ASSSEGSGIYNEQF TRBJ2-1 TRBV7-8
ASSPDRVILTPLH TRBJ1-6 TRBV3-1/TRBV3-2
SVEVRDSYGYT TRBJ1-2 TRBV29-1
AIGSHEAF TRBJ1-1 TRBV10-3
ASSPDWGRREQY TRBJ2-7 TRBV5-4
ASSLLIGGEKLF TRBJ1-4 TRBV28
ASSPHSGSPSYEQY TRBJ2-7 TRBV11-3
ASSHPSGGSYEQY TRBJ2-7 TRBV3-1/TRBV3-2
ASSRDRYEQY TRBJ2-7 TRBV5-4
ASSARVETQY TRBJ2-5 TRBV25-1
ASSYGQQSTDTQY TRBJ2-3 TRBV6-5
ASSPDHRLAYEQY TRBJ2-7 TRBV18
ASSTRQDQETQY TRBJ2-5 TRBV18
ASSDIRAFHEQY TRBJ2-7 TRBV6-4
ASSQRTGGMNTEAF TRBJ1-1 TRBV4-1
ASRTPTARNTEAF TRBJ1-1 TRBV19
ASRGLRGTDTQY TRBJ2-3 TRBV19
ASSLSGDLTEAF TRBJ1-1 TRBV27
ASSPTSGRREELF TRBJ2-2 TRBV7-6
ASNRQGSTEAF TRBJ1-1 TRBV6-5
ASSLGVGELF TRBJ2-2 TRBV12-3/TRBV12-4
ASSPGTSEETQY TRBJ2-5 TRBV7-9
ASSGLRQGRGSYEQY TRBJ2-7 TRBV6-1
ASSTGGSQPQH TRBJ1-5 TRBV25-1
ASSLGTANTGELF TRBJ2-2 TRBV5-1
ASSPRDTSYEQY TRBJ2-7 TRBV7-8
ASSHMRGGRENEQF TRBJ2-1 TRBV3-1/TRBV3-2
ASSQGGRTNTGELF TRBJ2-2 TRBV4-1
ASSPSGGGWTEAF TRBJ1-1 TRBV28
ASTLTGNSPLH TRBJ1-6 TRBV6-5
ASRYQAGDNYEQY TRBJ2-7 TRBV6-6
ASSTLSGRPLYEQY TRBJ2-7 TRBV28
ASSFTGTGVSSGYT TRBJ1-2 TRBV28
ASSYYLGERAEAF TRBJ1-1 TRBV7-9
ASRRGRSNTEAF TRBJ1-1 TRBV11-1
ASSEDLGTYEQY TRBJ2-7 TRBV2
ATTRNNEQF TRBJ2-1 TRBV6-5
ASSLAPHRDTRNEKLF TRBJ1-4 TRBV7-9
ASSFGTGINILGNTIY TRBJ1-3 TRBV7-8
ATKAGLIQETQY TRBJ2-5 TRBV6-5
ASTSRGFLEAF TRBJ1-1 TRBV3-1/TRBV3-2
ASSLEGTRDPSADTQY TRBJ2-3 TRBV11-3
ASSQSGDRGCNLYGYT TRBJ1-2 TRBV21-1
AWSSSGYNEQF TRBJ2-1 TRBV30
ASSYGEGRFTEAF TRBJ1-1 TRBV6-6